This T cell receptor beta chain derives from a study of response to subunit inactivated influenza vaccine. CDR3 size: 13 residues. J was trimmed by 8 bases and V by 4 bases; bases with no gene match: 6. Germline V gene sequence: CDR1 SGHRS, CDR2 YFSETQ. TCRdb passed the RT-PCR reads through MiXCR, listing each CDR3 protein once. The sample lists roughly 620,000 distinct CDR3 sequences, 11% seen once, with about 11% in the top ten. These same data were also listed under a study on T cells expressing NK-cell markers. That study adds: 5'RACE template switching with UMIs produced the TCR beta cDNA. Seven of the eight sequenced donors were classified as HCMV-seropositive, and one was classified as seronegative. Of the CD8+ T cell pool in roughly six donors, roughly 1.0-8% was accounted for by dominant NKG2C+ clonotypes. HCMV specificity of the expanded NKG2C+ T cell clones was not established.

The chain combines TRBV5-1 with TRBJ1-2, with 9 nucleotides matching TRBD1. Sequenced material: PBMCs from blood, taken on the day of vaccination. The source of this sequence is a man aged 50 to 59 who received an inactivated influenza vaccine. CDR3 residues: CASSVGDRDGYTF. The CDR3, as DNA: TGCGCCAGCAGCGTGGGGGACAGGGACGGCTACACCTTC.